The 29 T cell receptor beta chains in this list originate from one sample, sequenced in a study of shared clonotypes between healthy human individuals. Clones were sequenced by immunoSEQ multiplex PCR, and TCRdb holds only the in-frame ones, with some missing. The table includes about 1.1 million clones, about 84% detected once. Material: memory CD4+ T cells from PBMCs. Subset here: CD45RA-negative fraction. These receptors were collected from a man younger than 35 in good health. Some clones in this sample may be carry-over from other donors' samples.

The chain combines TRBV9 with TRBJ2-3; D call uncertain. V dropped 3 bases and J dropped 4 bases, with 9 bases sitting between them. Germline assignment: CDR1 SGDLS and CDR2 YYNGEE. The length of the CDR3 is 13 residues. The chain's CDR3 is CASSAPWADTQYF. CDR3 DNA: TGTGCCAGCAGCGCGCCCTGGGCAGATACGCAGTATTTT.

V gene TRBV7-2 combines with J gene TRBJ1-1, with no clear D. The CDR3 runs to 14 residues. CDR1 and CDR2 from the germline V gene are SGHTA and FQGNSA. V was shortened by 2 bases and J by 4 bases, with 11 bases between the two germline ends. The CDR3 loop reads CASSLHHPSTEAFF. In nucleotides, the CDR3 is TGTGCCAGCAGCTTACATCACCCCTCCACTGAAGCTTTCTTT. Variable domain in full (rest from reference TRBV7-2 and TRBJ1-1): GAGVSQSPSNKVTEKGKDVELRCDPISGHTALYWYRQSLGQGLEFLIYFQGNSAPDKSGLPSDRFSAERTGGSVSTLTIQRTQQEDSAVYLCASSLHHPSTEAFFGQGTRLTVV.

The genes are TRBV7-9 and TRBJ1-3; 10 bases line up with TRBD1. The V and J ends lost 7 bases and 4 bases, in that order; junction bases with no gene match: 13. This CDR3 contains 17 residues. CDR1 is SEHNR, CDR2 FQNEAQ, per germline (reference sequence). This chain's CDR3 is CASTVGGDRGYGNTIYF. In DNA form, the CDR3 reads TGTGCCAGCACCGTCGGCGGGGACAGGGGTTACGGAAACACCATATATTTT.

The chain joins TRBV11-1 to TRBJ2-1, with 7 bases identical to TRBD2. This CDR3 has 15 residues. The V gene's germline CDR1 is SGHAT and CDR2 FQDESV (reference sequence). The V segment lost 5 bases and the J segment 7 bases; nucleotides outside the gene matches: 11. In nucleotides, the CDR3 is TGTGCCAGCAGCCCCTTCGGGCGGGAGTGGAATGAGCAGTTCTTC. This encodes CASSPFGREWNEQFF.

V is TRBV6-1 and J is TRBJ2-6; D gene unclear. Trimming removed 7 bases at V and 2 bases at J, with 12 bases between. Germline CDR1 is MNHNS and CDR2 is SASEGT. There are 15 residues in the CDR3. The CDR3 sequence: CASKAAEAGANVLTF. The DNA for the CDR3 is TGTGCCAGCAAGGCTGCTGAGGCTGGGGCCAACGTCCTGACTTTC.

A few counts support this clone. The chain has TRBV9 and TRBJ2-7, with D maybe TRBD2 (6 bases). CDR3 length: 18 residues. Trimming removed 1 base at V and 0 bases at J, with 20 bases between. From germline, CDR1 is SGDLS and CDR2 YYNGEE. The CDR3, as DNA: TGTGCCAGCAGCGTACCCTGGAGGGCGGGCCTGAGCTCCTACGAGCAGTACTTC. Translating gives CASSVPWRAGLSSYEQYF. Filled out from reference TRBV9 and TRBJ2-7, the complete variable domain reads DSGVTQTPKHLITATGQRVTLRCSPRSGDLSVYWYQQSLDQGLQFLIQYYNGEERAKGNILERFSAQQFPDLHSELNLSSLELGDSALYFCASSVPWRAGLSSYEQYFGPGTRLTVT.

The chain recombines TRBV2 with TRBJ1-5; D might be TRBD1 (6 bases). The CDR3 length is 14 residues. CDR1 is SNHLY, CDR2 FYNNEI, per germline. V was cut by 1 base and J by 4 bases, with 8 bases left in between. The CDR3 DNA sequence: TGTGCCAGCAGTGAAGTTCAGGGGAATCAGCCCCAGCATTTT. It is translated as CASSEVQGNQPQHF. Filled out from reference TRBV2 and TRBJ1-5, the complete variable domain reads EPEVTQTPSHQVTQMGQEVILRCVPISNHLYFYWYRQILGQKVEFLVSFYNNEISEKSEIFDDQFSVERPDGSNFTLKIRSTKLEDSAMYFCASSEVQGNQPQHFGDGTRLSIL.

V gene TRBV28 combines with J gene TRBJ2-5; no definite D call. V was clipped by 3 bases and J by 0 bases, with 11 bases between them. Germline V gene sequence: CDR1 MDHEN, CDR2 SYDVKM. The CDR3 totals 15 residues. CDR3 amino acids: CASSFGGGNQETQYF. In nucleotides, the CDR3 is TGTGCCAGCAGTTTTGGTGGTGGGAACCAAGAGACCCAGTACTTC.

J is TRBJ2-7 and V is TRBV2, with 10 bases identical to TRBD2. Germline V CDR1 and CDR2: SNHLY, FYNNEI. Germline trimming cut 6 bases from V and 7 bases from J; bases unmatched to any gene: 6. The CDR3 is made up of 13 amino acids. In nucleotides, the CDR3 is TGTGCCAGCAGGGGGGGACTAGCGTTTGAGCAGTACTTC. It specifies CASRGGLAFEQYF.

This clone was counted a few times. The chain couples TRBV6-6 to TRBJ1-4, with 8 bases matching TRBD1. CDR1 is MNHNY and CDR2 is SVGAGI in the germline V gene (reference sequence). The CDR3 is 14 amino acids. V shed 8 bases, J shed 7 bases, and the junction held 9 bases outside the gene matches. CDR3: CASDVDRGSEKLFF. The DNA of the CDR3 is TGTGCCAGCGATGTAGACAGGGGTAGTGAAAAACTGTTTTTT.

CDR3 sequence reads: CASRPQGIAPWGNQPQHF. The CDR3 nucleotides are TGTGCCAGCCGACCACAGGGGATCGCCCCGTGGGGCAATCAGCCCCAGCATTTT. The rearrangement joins TRBV28 to TRBJ1-5; TRBD1 matches 7 bases. The CDR3 is 18 residues long. V gave up 8 bases and J gave up 2 bases; unmatched junction bases: 18. Germline loops: CDR1 MDHEN, CDR2 SYDVKM.

The genes are TRBV5-1 and TRBJ2-2; 10 bases line up with TRBD2. Unmatched junction bases numbered 7, after V lost 1 base and J lost 4 bases. The germline V gene encodes CDR1 SGHRS and CDR2 YFSETQ. There are 17 residues in the CDR3. For the CDR3, the DNA is TGCGCCAGCAGCTTGCCTCAGAGCGGGAGGGCCACCGGGGAGCTGTTTTTT. As protein: CASSLPQSGRATGELFF.

V is TRBV6-1 and J is TRBJ1-2; D uncertain. This CDR3 contains 11 residues. Trimming pared 8 bases from V and 0 bases from J, leaving 4 bases between. Germline lookup yields CDR1 MNHNS and CDR2 SASEGT. The CDR3 loop is CASVANYGYTF. CDR3 DNA: TGTGCCAGCGTAGCTAACTATGGCTACACCTTC.

Written as DNA, the CDR3 is TGTGCCAGCAGCCCACGGGGGGCGGGCTACAATGAGCAGTTCTTC. Encoded protein: CASSPRGAGYNEQFF. The V gene is TRBV7-9, the J gene TRBJ2-1; D perhaps matches TRBD2 (7 bases). There are 15 residues in the CDR3. The V gene lost 5 bases and the J gene lost 3 bases, with 14 bases spanning the gap. Per germline, CDR1 SEHNR and CDR2 FQNEAQ (reference sequence).

The chain combines TRBV30 with TRBJ2-3; D gene uncertain. V was shortened by 2 bases and J by 0 bases, with 15 bases between the two germline ends. Germline V CDR1 and CDR2: GTSNPN, SVGIG (reference sequence). The CDR3 runs 16 residues. The CDR3 sequence is CAWSSGDFTSTDTQYF. Written as DNA, the CDR3 is TGTGCCTGGAGTTCAGGAGACTTCACTAGCACAGATACGCAGTATTTT.

The chain is built from TRBV7-2 and TRBJ1-1; TRBD1 is a possible D gene (6 bases). CDR1 is SGHTA and CDR2 is FQGNSA in the germline V gene. The CDR3 has 15 amino acids. The V gene lost 5 bases and the J gene lost 2 bases, with 15 bases spanning the gap. CDR3 amino acids: CASSPQGQINTEAFF. Written as DNA, the CDR3 is TGTGCCAGCAGCCCGCAAGGACAGATTAACACTGAAGCTTTCTTT.

This clone was recorded once. One base away lies a much larger clone, so this may be a sequencing read error. The CDR3 sequence is CTSKMGQGAYEQYF. The CDR3 nucleotides read TGTACCAGCAAAATGGGACAGGGGGCCTACGAGCAGTACTTC. The rearrangement uses TRBV28 and TRBJ2-7; 11 positions agree with TRBD1. The CDR3 spans 14 residues. CDR1 and CDR2 (germline): MDHEN, SYDVKM.

The chain carries TRBV6-6 and TRBJ2-7; D possibly corresponds to TRBD2 (6 bases). V lost 4 bases to trimming and J lost 5 bases, with 9 bases between them. The CDR3 spans 12 residues. Germline V lookup: CDR1 MNHNY, CDR2 SVGAGI (reference sequence). CDR3 sequence (DNA): TGTGCCAGCAGTTGGGCTAGCGACGAGCAGTACTTC. Residues: CASSWASDEQYF.

This chain connects TRBV7-9 to TRBJ2-1, with a weak D call TRBD2 (6 bases). The germline gives CDR1 SEHNR, CDR2 FQNEAQ (reference sequence). CDR3 length equals 15 residues. The V end lost 0 bases, the J end lost 9 bases, and 15 bases lay between the germline ends. The CDR3 region is CASSLAGTGSAEQFF. The CDR3 nucleotides read TGTGCCAGCAGCTTAGCAGGGACTGGGAGTGCTGAGCAGTTCTTC.

In this sample, this clone turned up many times. In nucleotides, the CDR3 is TGTGCCACCAGCGAGGTGGACATCTGGGGTCAGCCCCAGCATTTT. It encodes CATSEVDIWGQPQHF. V gene TRBV15 combines with J gene TRBJ1-5; D perhaps matches TRBD1 (5 bases). V gave up 5 bases and J gave up 6 bases, with 17 bases separating them. The CDR3 consists of 15 residues. CDR1 and CDR2 (germline): LNHNV, YYDKDF (reference sequence).

This clone was detected many times. V gene TRBV30 combines with J gene TRBJ1-2; D perhaps matches TRBD1 (6 bases). Germline loops: CDR1 GTSNPN, CDR2 SVGIG (reference sequence). Trimming took off 4 bases at V and 0 bases at J, with 12 bases between the two ends. CDR3 length: 14 amino acids. CDR3 sequence reads: CAWKRTASNYGYTF. CDR3 DNA: TGTGCCTGGAAACGGACAGCCTCTAACTATGGCTACACCTTC.

This clone was observed once. A much larger clonotype is one base distant, so this may be a read error. This chain connects TRBV5-6 to TRBJ1-1; the D is unclear. Germline lookup yields CDR1 SGHDT and CDR2 YYEEEE. With 0 bases removed from V and 0 bases from J, the gap between germline ends came to 6 bases. There are 14 residues in the CDR3. The CDR3 nucleotides read TGTGCCAGCAGCTTGGACAGCATGAACACTGAAGCTTTCTTT. Protein product: CASSLDSMNTEAFF.

About this clone: At the DNA level, this CDR3 is encoded by other sequences in the same sample as well. The rearrangement uses TRBV20-1 and TRBJ2-7; D gene uncertain. The germline V gene has CDR1 DFQATT and CDR2 SNEGSKA (reference sequence). This CDR3 contains 9 residues. V was pared by 6 bases and J by 2 bases, with 2 bases between. In nucleotides, the CDR3 is TGCAGTGCAGCCTACGAGCAGTACTTC. Its protein product is CSAAYEQYF.

The J gene is TRBJ1-1, the V gene TRBV18; D uncertain. With 2 bases removed from V and 0 bases from J, the gap between germline ends came to 13 bases. CDR1 is KGHSH, CDR2 LQKENI, per germline. CDR3 length: 16 amino acids. CDR3: CASSPSGQRVNTEAFF. The CDR3 DNA reads as TGTGCCAGCTCACCATCCGGCCAGCGGGTGAACACTGAAGCTTTCTTT.

The chain combines TRBV2 with TRBJ2-7; TRBD2 might be the D (5 bases). CDR1 is SNHLY, CDR2 FYNNEI, per germline. This CDR3 is 16 amino acids long. V was trimmed by 6 bases and J by 2 bases, leaving 20 bases between them. The CDR3 DNA is TGTGCCAGCAGCCGCCTTAAAGCGGCAAATGCCTACGAGCAGTACTTC. Translated: CASSRLKAANAYEQYF.

V gene TRBV27 combines with J gene TRBJ2-3, with TRBD2 matching 9 bases. CDR1 is MNHEY and CDR2 is SMNVEV in the germline V gene (reference sequence). Trimming at V came to 11 bases and at J to 2 bases, leaving 8 bases not matched to a gene. The CDR3 sequence is 14 residues long. The CDR3 region is CAAGASGATDTQYF. DNA of the CDR3: TGTGCCGCGGGGGCTAGCGGGGCCACAGATACGCAGTATTTT.

The chain has TRBV28 and TRBJ2-1; TRBD1 matches 9 bases. Germline V gene sequence: CDR1 MDHEN, CDR2 SYDVKM. V trimming: 6 bases; J trimming: 8 bases; junction bases outside the gene matches: 5. The CDR3 contains 13 residues. CDR3 loop: CASSDGQGYEQFF. The CDR3 nucleotides read TGTGCCAGCAGCGATGGACAGGGGTATGAGCAGTTCTTC.

The V gene is TRBV15, the J gene TRBJ2-7; D ambiguous. The CDR3 length is 15 residues. The germline V gene has CDR1 LNHNV and CDR2 YYDKDF (reference sequence). V lost 0 bases and J 6 bases, leaving 15 bases between the germline ends. CDR3 residues: CATSRDGRPLGEQYF. As DNA, the CDR3 is TGTGCCACCAGCAGAGATGGACGGCCCCTTGGCGAGCAGTACTTC.

The J gene is TRBJ2-3, the V gene TRBV10-3; no clear D. The CDR3 spans 16 residues. Trimming removed 2 bases at V and 0 bases at J, with 12 bases between. Per germline, CDR1 ENHRY and CDR2 SYGVKD. CDR3 in amino acids: CAISEQILGSTDTQYF. The DNA of the CDR3 is TGTGCCATCAGTGAGCAAATTCTGGGCAGCACAGATACGCAGTATTTT.